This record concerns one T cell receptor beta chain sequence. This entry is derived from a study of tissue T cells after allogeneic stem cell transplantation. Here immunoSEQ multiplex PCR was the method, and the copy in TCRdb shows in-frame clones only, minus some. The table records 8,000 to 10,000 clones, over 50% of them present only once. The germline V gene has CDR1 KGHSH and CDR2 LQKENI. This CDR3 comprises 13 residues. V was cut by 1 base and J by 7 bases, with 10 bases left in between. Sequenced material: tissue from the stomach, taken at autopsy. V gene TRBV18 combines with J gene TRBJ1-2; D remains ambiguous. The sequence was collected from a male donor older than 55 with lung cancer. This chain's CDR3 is CASSPQGNAGYTF. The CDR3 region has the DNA TGTGCCAGCTCACCACAGGGTAACGCTGGCTACACCTTC.